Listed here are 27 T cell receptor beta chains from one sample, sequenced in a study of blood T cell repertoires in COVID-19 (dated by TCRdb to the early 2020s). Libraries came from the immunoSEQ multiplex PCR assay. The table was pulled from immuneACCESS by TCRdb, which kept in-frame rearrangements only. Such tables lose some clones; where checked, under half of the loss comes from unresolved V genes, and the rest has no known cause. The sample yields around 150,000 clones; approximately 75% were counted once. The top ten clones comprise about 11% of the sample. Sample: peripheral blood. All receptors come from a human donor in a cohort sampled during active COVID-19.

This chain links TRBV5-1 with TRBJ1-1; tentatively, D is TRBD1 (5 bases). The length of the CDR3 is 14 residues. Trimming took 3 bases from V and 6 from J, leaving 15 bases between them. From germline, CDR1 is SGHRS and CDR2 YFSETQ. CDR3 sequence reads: CASSSGGVLPEAFF. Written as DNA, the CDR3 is TGCGCCAGCAGCTCCGGGGGGGTTTTACCTGAAGCTTTCTTT.

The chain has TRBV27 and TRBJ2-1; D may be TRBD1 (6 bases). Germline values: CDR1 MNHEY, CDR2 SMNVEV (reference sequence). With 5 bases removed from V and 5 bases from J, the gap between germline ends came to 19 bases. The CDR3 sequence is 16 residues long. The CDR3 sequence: CASSQFTGIGNNEQFF. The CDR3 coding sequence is TGTGCCAGCAGTCAATTTACAGGGATTGGTAACAATGAGCAGTTCTTC.

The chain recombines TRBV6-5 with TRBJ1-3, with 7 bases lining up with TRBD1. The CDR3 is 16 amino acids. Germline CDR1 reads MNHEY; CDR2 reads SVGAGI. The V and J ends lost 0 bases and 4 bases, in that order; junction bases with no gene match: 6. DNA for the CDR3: TGTGCCAGCAGTTACTCCGGGACAGCAACCGGAAACACCATATATTTT. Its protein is CASSYSGTATGNTIYF.

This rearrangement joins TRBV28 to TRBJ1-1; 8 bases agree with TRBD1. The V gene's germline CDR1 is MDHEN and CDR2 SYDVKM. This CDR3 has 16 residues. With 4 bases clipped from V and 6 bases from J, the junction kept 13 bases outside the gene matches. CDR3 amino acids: CASSSRGQGQGAEAFF. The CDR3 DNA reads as TGTGCCAGCAGTTCTCGAGGTCAAGGACAGGGCGCTGAAGCTTTCTTT.

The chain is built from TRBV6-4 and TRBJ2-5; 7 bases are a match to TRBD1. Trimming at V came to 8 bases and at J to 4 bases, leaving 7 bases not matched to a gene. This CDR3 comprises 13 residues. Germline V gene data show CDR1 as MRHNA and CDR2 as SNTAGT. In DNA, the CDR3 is TGTGCCAGCGAGGGGGCAGGGCCAGAGACCCAGTACTTC. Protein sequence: CASEGAGPETQYF.

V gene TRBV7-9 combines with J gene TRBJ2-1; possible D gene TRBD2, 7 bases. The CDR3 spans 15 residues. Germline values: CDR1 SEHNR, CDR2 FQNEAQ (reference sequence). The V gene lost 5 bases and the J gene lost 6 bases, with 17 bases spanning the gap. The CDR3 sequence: CASSRGGGSGNEQFF. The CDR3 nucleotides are TGTGCCAGCAGCCGTGGGGGCGGGAGTGGCAATGAGCAGTTCTTC.

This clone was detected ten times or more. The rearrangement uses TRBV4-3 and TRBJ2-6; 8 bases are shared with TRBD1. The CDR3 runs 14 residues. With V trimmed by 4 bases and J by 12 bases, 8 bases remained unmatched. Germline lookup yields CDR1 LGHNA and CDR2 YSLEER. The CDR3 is CASSLGQGQGVLTF. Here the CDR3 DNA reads TGCGCCAGCAGCCTCGGACAGGGCCAAGGCGTCCTGACTTTC.

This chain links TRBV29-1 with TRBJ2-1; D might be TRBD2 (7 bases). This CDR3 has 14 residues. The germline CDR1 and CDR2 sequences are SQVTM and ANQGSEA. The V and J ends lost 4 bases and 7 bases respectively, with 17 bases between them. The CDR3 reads CSVGLGLGGNEQFF. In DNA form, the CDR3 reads TGCAGCGTTGGGTTAGGACTAGGGGGAAATGAGCAGTTCTTC.

The CDR3 bases are TGTGCCAGCAGTAAAACAGGGGGCGTCGGAAACACCATATATTTT. Its translation: CASSKTGGVGNTIYF. The chain combines TRBV28 with TRBJ1-3; 9 bases are a match to TRBD1. The CDR3 loop spans 15 amino acids. Germline V lookup: CDR1 MDHEN, CDR2 SYDVKM. V was pared by 5 bases and J by 4 bases, with 6 bases of the junction left unmatched.

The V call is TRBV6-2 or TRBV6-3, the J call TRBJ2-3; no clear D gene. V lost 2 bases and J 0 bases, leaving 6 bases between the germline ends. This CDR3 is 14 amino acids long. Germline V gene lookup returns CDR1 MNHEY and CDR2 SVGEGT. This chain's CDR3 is CASSYAASTDTQYF. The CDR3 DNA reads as TGTGCCAGCAGTTACGCGGCAAGCACAGATACGCAGTATTTT.

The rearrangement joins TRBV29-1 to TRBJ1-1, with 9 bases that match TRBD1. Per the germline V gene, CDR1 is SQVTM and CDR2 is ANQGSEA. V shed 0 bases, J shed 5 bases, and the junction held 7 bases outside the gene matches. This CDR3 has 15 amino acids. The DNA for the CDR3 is TGCAGCGTTGAAGAACCGGGACAGGGAATTACTGAAGCTTTCTTT. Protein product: CSVEEPGQGITEAFF.

CDR3 amino acids: CASSLLEGGGELFF. The DNA for the CDR3 is TGTGCCAGCAGTCTTCTTGAGGGTGGCGGGGAGCTGTTTTTT. The chain is built from TRBV9 and TRBJ2-2; D is possibly TRBD2 (5 bases). Trimming shortened V by 5 bases and J by 7 bases, and 15 bases separated the two germline ends. The CDR3 runs 14 residues. Germline-derived CDR1 and CDR2 are SGDLS and YYNGEE.

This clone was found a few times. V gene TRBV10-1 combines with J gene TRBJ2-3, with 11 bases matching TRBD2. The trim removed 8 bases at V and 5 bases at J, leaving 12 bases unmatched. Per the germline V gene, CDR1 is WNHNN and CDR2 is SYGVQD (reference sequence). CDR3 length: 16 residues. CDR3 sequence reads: CASGTSGLGSGDTQYF. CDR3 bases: TGCGCCAGCGGGACTAGCGGTCTAGGTTCGGGAGATACGCAGTATTTT.

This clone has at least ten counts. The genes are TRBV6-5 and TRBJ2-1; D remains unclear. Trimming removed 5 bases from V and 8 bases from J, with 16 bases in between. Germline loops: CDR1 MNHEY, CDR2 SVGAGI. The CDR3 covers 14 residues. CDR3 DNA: TGTGCCAGCAGTCCGACACTCCCGTTCGATGAGCAGTTCTTC. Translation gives CASSPTLPFDEQFF.

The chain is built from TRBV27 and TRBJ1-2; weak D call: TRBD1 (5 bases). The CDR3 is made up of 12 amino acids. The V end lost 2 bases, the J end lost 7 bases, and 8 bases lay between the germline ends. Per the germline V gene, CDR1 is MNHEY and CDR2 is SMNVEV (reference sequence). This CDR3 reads CASSLQGRGYTF. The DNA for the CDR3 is TGTGCCAGCAGTTTACAGGGCCGTGGCTACACCTTC.

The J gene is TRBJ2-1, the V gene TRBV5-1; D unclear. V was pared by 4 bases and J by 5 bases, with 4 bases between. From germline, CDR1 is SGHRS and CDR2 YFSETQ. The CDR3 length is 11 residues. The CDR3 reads CASSPDNEQFF. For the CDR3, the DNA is TGCGCCAGCAGCCCAGACAATGAGCAGTTCTTC.

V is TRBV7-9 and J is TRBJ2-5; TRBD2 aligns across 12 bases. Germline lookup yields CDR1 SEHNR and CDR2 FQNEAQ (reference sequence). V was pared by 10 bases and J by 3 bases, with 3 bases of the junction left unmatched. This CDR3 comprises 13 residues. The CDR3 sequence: CATRTSGEETQYF. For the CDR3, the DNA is TGTGCCACCCGGACTAGCGGGGAAGAGACCCAGTACTTC. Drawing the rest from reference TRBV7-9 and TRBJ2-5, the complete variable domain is DTGVSQNPRHKITKRGQNVTFRCDPISEHNRLYWYRQTLGQGPEFLTYFQNEAQLEKSRLLSDRFSAERPKGSFSTLEIQRTEQGDSAMYLCATRTSGEETQYFGPGTRLLVL.

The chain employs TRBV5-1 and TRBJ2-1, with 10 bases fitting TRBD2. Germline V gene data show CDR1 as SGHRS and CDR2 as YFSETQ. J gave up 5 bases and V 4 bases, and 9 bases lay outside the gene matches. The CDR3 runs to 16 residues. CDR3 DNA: TGCGCCAGCAGCCCACTTACTAGCGGGACGAACAATGAGCAGTTCTTC. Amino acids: CASSPLTSGTNNEQFF.

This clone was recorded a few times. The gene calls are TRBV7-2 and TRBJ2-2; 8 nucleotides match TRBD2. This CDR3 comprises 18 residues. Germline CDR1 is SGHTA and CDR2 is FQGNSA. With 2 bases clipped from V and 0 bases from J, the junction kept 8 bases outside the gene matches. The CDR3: CASSLRAGGGPNTGELFF. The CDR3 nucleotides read TGTGCCAGCAGCTTAAGGGCGGGCGGGGGGCCGAACACCGGGGAGCTGTTTTTT.

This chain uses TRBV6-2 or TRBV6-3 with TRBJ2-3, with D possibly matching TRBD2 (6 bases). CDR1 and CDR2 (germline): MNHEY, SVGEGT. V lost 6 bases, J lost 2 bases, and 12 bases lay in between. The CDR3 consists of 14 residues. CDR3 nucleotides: TGTGCCAGCAGCCTCGGGGACTTCACAGATACGCAGTATTTT. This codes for CASSLGDFTDTQYF.

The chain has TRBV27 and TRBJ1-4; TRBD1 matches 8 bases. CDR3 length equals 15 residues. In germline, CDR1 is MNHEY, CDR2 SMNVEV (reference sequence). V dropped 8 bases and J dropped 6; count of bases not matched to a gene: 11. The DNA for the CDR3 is TGTGCCAGCTCTAACTACGGCAGGGGGCATGAAAAACTGTTTTTT. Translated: CASSNYGRGHEKLFF.

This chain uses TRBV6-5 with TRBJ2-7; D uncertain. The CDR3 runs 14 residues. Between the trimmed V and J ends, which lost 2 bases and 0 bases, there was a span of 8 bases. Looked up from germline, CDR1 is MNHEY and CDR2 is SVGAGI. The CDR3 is CASSYLADSYEQYF. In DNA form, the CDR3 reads TGTGCCAGCAGTTACCTCGCAGACTCCTACGAGCAGTACTTC.

The CDR3 DNA is TGTGCCAGCAGTTTGAGCTTATCGCGGGAGTATGAGCAGTTCTTC. Protein product: CASSLSLSREYEQFF. This chain links TRBV5-5 with TRBJ2-1; the match to TRBD2 covers 7 bases. Germline V CDR1 and CDR2: SGHKS, YYEKEE (reference sequence). V lost 5 bases and J lost 8; bases outside the gene matches: 13. The CDR3 length is 15 residues.

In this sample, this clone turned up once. As DNA, the CDR3 is TGTGCCAGTATGGGGACAGGGTTATATGGCTACACCTTC. Amino acid sequence: CASMGTGLYGYTF. The J gene is TRBJ1-2, the V gene TRBV19; 9 bases are shared with TRBD1. The CDR3 has 13 amino acids. Germline V gives CDR1 LNHDA, CDR2 SQIVND (reference sequence). V gave up 7 bases and J gave up 5 bases; unmatched junction bases: 5.

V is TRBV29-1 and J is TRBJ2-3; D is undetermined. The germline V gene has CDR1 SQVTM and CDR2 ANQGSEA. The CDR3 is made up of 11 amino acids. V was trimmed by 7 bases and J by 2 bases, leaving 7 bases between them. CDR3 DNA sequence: TGCAGCGCTGATTACACAGATACGCAGTATTTT. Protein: CSADYTDTQYF.

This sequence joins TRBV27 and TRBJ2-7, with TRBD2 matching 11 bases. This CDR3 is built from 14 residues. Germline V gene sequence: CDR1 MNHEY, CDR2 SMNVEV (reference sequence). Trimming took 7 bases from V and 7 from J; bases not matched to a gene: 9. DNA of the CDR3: TGTGCCAGCACCCGGACTAGCGGGTTGGGAGAGCAGTACTTC. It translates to CASTRTSGLGEQYF.

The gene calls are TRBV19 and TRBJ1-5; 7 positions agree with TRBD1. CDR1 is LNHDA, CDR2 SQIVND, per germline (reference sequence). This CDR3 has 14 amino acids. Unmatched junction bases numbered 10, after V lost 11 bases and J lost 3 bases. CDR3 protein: CAGGSTGNNQPQHF. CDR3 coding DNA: TGTGCCGGAGGATCGACAGGGAACAATCAGCCCCAGCATTTT.